The clone carrying this T cell receptor beta chain has only a few counts. The record originates from a study of blood T cell repertoires in COVID-19. Whole-study context: Material from acute and convalescent COVID-19 was sourced from the United States, Italy and Spain. T cells, B-cell-depleted T cells, or PBMCs provided the cDNA or gDNA that served as material.

Study processing details: Reference gene primer amplification gave nucleated cell count estimates. Sequenced by immunoSEQ multiplex PCR; TCRdb stores in-frame clones only, minus some. V and J calls and clone size follow that table, whereas D and trimming were derived from the DNA. The table shows about 40,000 clones, with almost 80% occurring only once. Germline-derived CDR1 and CDR2 are SGHAT and FQNNGV. Trimming removed 5 bases from V and 6 bases from J; junction bases left unmatched: 10. The CDR3 contains 14 residues. V usage is TRBV11-2 and J usage is TRBJ2-7; TRBD2 aligns across 7 bases. Sequenced: peripheral blood. The clonotype comes from a woman of 80 years or more with acute or convalescent COVID-19. CDR3 in DNA: TGTGCCAGCAGCCCCGGGACTACGCCTGTCGAGCAGTACTTC. Amino acids: CASSPGTTPVEQYF.